This T cell receptor (beta chain) was observed in a study of cytomegalovirus exposure and HLA in healthy donors. It was with 60 Vbeta and 13 Jbeta primers that the PCR ran. Data came from immunoSEQ multiplex PCR; TCRdb stores just in-frame clones and leaves some out. This sample contains 49,000 or so clones. Germline V gene sequence: CDR1 LGHNT, CDR2 FRNRAP. This CDR3 is 14 amino acids long. V was trimmed by 1 base and J by 8 bases, leaving 14 bases between them. What was sequenced was PBMCs. This clonotype originated in a man in his forties in good health and CMV-seropositive. The V and J genes are TRBV12-5 and TRBJ1-1, with D perhaps matching TRBD1 (5 bases). In nucleotides, the CDR3 is TGTGCTAGTGGTTTGGCTTCCGGGGGAGCGGAAGCTTTCTTT. Its translation is CASGLASGGAEAFF.